The 24 T cell receptor beta chains below come from one sample, sequenced in a study of T cell repertoires in cytomegalovirus infection. From the reads, TCRdb called clonotypes with MiXCR, one entry per CDR3 protein. The sample holds hundreds of thousands of distinct CDR3 sequences, 30% to 35% seen once. Their antigens are not known. The input for sequencing was cultured PBMCs, taken from culture after CMV antigen stimulation. The receptors were sampled from a human donor in good health (CMV status not recorded). Some clones in this sample may be carry-over from other donors' samples.

The chain has TRBV7-9 and TRBJ1-2; 8 bases line up with TRBD1. CDR1 SEHNR and CDR2 FQNEAQ come from the germline V gene (reference sequence). J lost 7 bases, V lost 0 bases, and 10 bases had no gene match. The CDR3 totals 16 residues. CDR3 sequence reads: CASSLAQGDGLSGYTF. The DNA of the CDR3 is TGTGCCAGCAGCTTAGCACAGGGGGACGGTTTGAGTGGCTACACCTTC. Complete variable domain (other parts from reference TRBV7-9 and TRBJ1-2): DTGVSQNPRHKITKRGQNVTFRCDPISEHNRLYWYRQTLGQGPEFLTYFQNEAQLEKSRLLSDRFSAERPKGSFSTLEIQRTEQGDSAMYLCASSLAQGDGLSGYTFGSGTRLTVV.

The chain is built from TRBV6-2 or TRBV6-3 and TRBJ2-2, with D possibly TRBD1 on 6 matching bases. In germline, CDR1 is MNHEY, CDR2 SVGEGT. The CDR3 totals 17 residues. V lost 0 bases, J lost 3 bases, and 14 bases lay in between. The CDR3 region is CASSYSFLAGDTGELFF. Written as DNA, the CDR3 is TGTGCCAGCAGTTACTCGTTTCTCGCAGGGGACACCGGGGAGCTGTTTTTT.

This clonotype was found a few times. The V and J genes are TRBV2 and TRBJ1-4, with D hard to call. The V end lost 0 bases, the J end lost 8 bases, and 10 bases lay between the germline ends. The CDR3 is 14 residues long. Germline V gives CDR1 SNHLY, CDR2 FYNNEI. The CDR3 reads CASSEALRGEKLFF. The CDR3 nucleotides are TGTGCCAGCAGTGAAGCGCTTCGAGGGGAAAAACTGTTTTTT.

CDR3 sequence (DNA): TGTGCCAGCCGCAGTTTAGCGGGAGTTGCAGATACGCAGTATTTT. This codes for CASRSLAGVADTQYF. J is TRBJ2-3 and V is TRBV11-2; TRBD2 agrees at 9 bases. V shed 8 bases, J shed 4 bases, and the junction held 10 bases outside the gene matches. The CDR3 covers 15 residues. CDR1 and CDR2 from the germline V gene are SGHAT and FQNNGV.

This clonotype occurred a few times. The chain carries TRBV19 and TRBJ2-3; D is possibly TRBD2 (6 bases). V lost 3 bases and J 4 bases, leaving 14 bases between the germline ends. CDR3 length: 15 residues. Germline V gene lookup returns CDR1 LNHDA and CDR2 SQIVND (reference sequence). Here the CDR3 DNA reads TGTGCCAGTAGTATCGAGGGGACTTGGGCAGATACGCAGTATTTT. It encodes CASSIEGTWADTQYF.

The J gene is TRBJ2-1, the V gene TRBV2; D gene unclear. In germline, CDR1 is SNHLY, CDR2 FYNNEI. Trimming left V 8 bases short and J 6 bases short, with 14 bases between. The CDR3 contains 13 residues. The CDR3 DNA sequence: TGTGCCAGCGGCCCTGGACCACGCAATGAGCAGTTCTTC. Its protein is CASGPGPRNEQFF.

There are a few counts of this clonotype. This sequence joins TRBV20-1 and TRBJ2-3, with D tentatively TRBD1 (5 bases). Trimming left V 6 bases short and J 4 bases short, with 11 bases between. In germline, CDR1 is DFQATT, CDR2 SNEGSKA (reference sequence). The CDR3 is made up of 12 amino acids. The CDR3 protein is CSARQGADTQYF. The CDR3 DNA follows: TGCAGTGCCAGGCAGGGCGCAGATACGCAGTATTTT.

This clonotype was counted a few times. The chain carries TRBV2 and TRBJ1-2; D might be TRBD1 (6 bases). The CDR3 length is 13 residues. Germline CDR1 reads SNHLY; CDR2 reads FYNNEI. The V gene lost 5 bases and the J gene lost 7 bases, with 14 bases spanning the gap. The CDR3 region is CASSQQGEGGYTF. CDR3 coding DNA: TGTGCCAGCAGTCAACAGGGCGAGGGTGGCTACACCTTC.

This sequence joins TRBV28 and TRBJ1-1; weak D call: TRBD1 (5 bases). Looked up from germline, CDR1 is MDHEN and CDR2 is SYDVKM. The CDR3 has 11 amino acids. Trimming shortened V by 7 bases and J by 6 bases, and 9 bases separated the two germline ends. CDR3 sequence reads: CASTRGPEAFF. The CDR3 bases are TGTGCCAGCACCCGGGGCCCTGAAGCTTTCTTT.

V and J are TRBV7-8 and TRBJ2-2, with 7 bases lining up with TRBD1. V was pared by 5 bases and J by 7 bases, with 7 bases of the junction left unmatched. Germline CDR1 is SGHVS and CDR2 is FQNEAQ. There are 14 residues in the CDR3. Here the CDR3 reads CASSALQGFGELFF. CDR3 in DNA: TGTGCCAGCAGCGCGTTACAGGGGTTCGGGGAGCTGTTTTTT.

The chain carries TRBV20-1 and TRBJ1-1, with a weak D call TRBD1 (6 bases). Trimming removed 3 bases at V and 8 bases at J, with 10 bases between. The germline V gene has CDR1 DFQATT and CDR2 SNEGSKA (reference sequence). This CDR3 has 11 amino acids. CDR3: CSARHREEAFF. CDR3 in DNA: TGCAGTGCTAGGCACAGGGAAGAAGCTTTCTTT.

This clonotype has only a few counts. This chain joins TRBV7-9 and TRBJ2-1; 7 bases align to TRBD1. V gave up 5 bases and J gave up 4 bases; unmatched junction bases: 11. Germline V gene data show CDR1 as SEHNR and CDR2 as FQNEAQ (reference sequence). The CDR3 has 16 residues. The CDR3 region is CASSRDRDSSYNEQFF. The CDR3, as DNA: TGTGCCAGCAGCCGAGACCGGGACAGCTCTTACAATGAGCAGTTCTTC.

The rearrangement joins TRBV6-6 to TRBJ2-7; D is possibly TRBD1 (5 bases). CDR3 length equals 14 residues. Between the trimmed V and J ends, which lost 6 bases and 3 bases, there was a span of 15 bases. The germline V gene encodes CDR1 MNHNY and CDR2 SVGAGI (reference sequence). The CDR3 nucleotides are TGTGCCAGCAGCCAAAGGGGCGCCCGCTACGAGCAGTACTTC. Amino acids: CASSQRGARYEQYF.

V gene TRBV27 combines with J gene TRBJ2-5; D not resolved. This CDR3 region has 14 residues. Trimming left V 2 bases short and J 5 bases short, with 12 bases between. Germline V gene sequence: CDR1 MNHEY, CDR2 SMNVEV (reference sequence). The CDR3 loop is CASSLANHWETQYF. CDR3 bases: TGTGCCAGCAGTTTAGCAAACCATTGGGAGACCCAGTACTTC.

The chain carries TRBV28 and TRBJ2-5, with D unclear. Germline CDR1 is MDHEN and CDR2 is SYDVKM. With 4 bases removed from V and 4 bases from J, the gap between germline ends came to 7 bases. The CDR3 is 12 residues long. CDR3 sequence: CASSSGRETQYF. CDR3 nucleotides: TGTGCCAGCAGTTCGGGCCGAGAGACCCAGTACTTC.

This chain connects TRBV7-2 to TRBJ1-2, with D possibly being TRBD1 (6 bases). The CDR3 contains 15 residues. V was shortened by 4 bases and J by 0 bases, with 12 bases between the two germline ends. CDR1 and CDR2 from the germline V gene are SGHTA and FQGNSA. Here the CDR3 reads CASSSTGRPNYGYTF. CDR3 DNA: TGTGCCAGCAGCTCCACAGGGCGTCCTAACTATGGCTACACCTTC.

The sample holds many counts of this clonotype. The chain links TRBV6-1 to TRBJ2-1; D uncertain. CDR3 size: 13 residues. With 1 base removed from V and 16 bases from J, the gap between germline ends came to 17 bases. Germline-derived CDR1 and CDR2 are MNHNS and SASEGT. The CDR3 bases are TGTGCCAGCAGTGAAGGAGGCGTGGGTTGGGTTTTCTTC. It translates to CASSEGGVGWVFF.

A few counts support this clonotype. The chain recombines TRBV10-3 with TRBJ1-5, with 8 positions matching TRBD1. Per the germline V gene, CDR1 is ENHRY and CDR2 is SYGVKD. V dropped 2 bases and J dropped 2; count of bases not matched to a gene: 5. This CDR3 is built from 16 residues. In DNA form, the CDR3 reads TGTGCCATCAGTGAGCGCGACAGGGGAGGCAATCAGCCCCAGCATTTT. The encoded protein is CAISERDRGGNQPQHF.

This chain links TRBV5-1 with TRBJ2-1, with 11 bases lining up with TRBD2. This CDR3 is built from 15 residues. Germline V gene lookup returns CDR1 SGHRS and CDR2 YFSETQ. The junction had 8 bases not matched to a gene; V was cut back by 4 bases and J by 8 bases. As DNA, the CDR3 is TGCGCCAGCAGCGGGGGACTAGCGGACTTCTATGAGCAGTTCTTC. Amino acid sequence: CASSGGLADFYEQFF.

The rearrangement uses TRBV7-6 and TRBJ2-7; 9 nucleotides match TRBD2. Germline-derived CDR1 and CDR2 are SGHVS and FNYEAQ. The CDR3 consists of 15 residues. The V gene end was trimmed by 4 bases and the J gene end by 3 bases; junction bases not matched to a gene: 7. The CDR3 sequence: CASSSASGKFYEQYF. CDR3 DNA sequence: TGTGCCAGCAGCTCCGCTAGCGGGAAGTTCTACGAGCAGTACTTC.

This clonotype has just a few counts. This sequence joins TRBV5-5 and TRBJ2-3; no clear D. The CDR3 runs 12 residues. Germline CDR1 reads SGHKS; CDR2 reads YYEKEE (reference sequence). Trimming took 3 bases from V and 5 from J, leaving 7 bases between them. In DNA, the CDR3 is TGTGCCAGCAGCTCCTGGGGAGATACGCAGTATTTT. This sequence encodes CASSSWGDTQYF.

The DNA of the CDR3 is TGTGCCATCAGTGGTTCCGGGACTAGCGCTGGCACAGATACGCAGTATTTT. Its protein is CAISGSGTSAGTDTQYF. The chain combines TRBV10-3 with TRBJ2-3, with 10 bases fitting TRBD2. Germline V gene sequence: CDR1 ENHRY, CDR2 SYGVKD. After removal of 4 bases from V and 1 base from J, the junction contained 8 bases not matched to a gene. The CDR3 runs 17 residues.

The V call is TRBV19, the J call TRBJ2-1; D unresolved. The CDR3 is 14 amino acids. V lost 7 bases to trimming and J lost 3 bases, with 13 bases between them. Germline CDR1 is LNHDA and CDR2 is SQIVND (reference sequence). The CDR3 loop reads CASKVARVYNEQFF. CDR3 nucleotides: TGTGCCAGTAAGGTGGCTAGGGTCTACAATGAGCAGTTCTTC.

This clonotype occurred many times. CDR3 loop: CASSLWGSYGYTF. DNA for the CDR3: TGTGCCAGCAGTTTATGGGGTAGCTATGGCTACACCTTC. The J gene is TRBJ1-2, the V gene TRBV12-3 or TRBV12-4; no clear D gene. V lost 2 bases and J lost 4, with 8 bases in between. This CDR3 comprises 13 residues.